This T cell receptor (beta chain) was observed in a study of identical twins. The study, taken as a whole, reports: The study found excess low generation probability among twin-shared out-of-frame alpha sequences.

TCRdb processed the 5' RACE reads anew with MiXCR; each CDR3 protein has one entry. The sample holds 600,000 to 800,000 distinct CDR3 sequences, less than 25% seen once. Germline V gene sequence: CDR1 SNHLY, CDR2 FYNNEI. Trimming took 3 bases from V and 8 from J, leaving 11 bases between them. There are 13 residues in the CDR3. This clonotype was detected only a few times. Its antigen remains unknown. These data were likewise used in another study, on T cells expressing NK-cell markers. From that paper: Obtained from sorted CD3+CD56+NKG2C+, CD3+CD56+NKG2C- and CD3+CD56-NKG2C+ T cells were the TCR beta repertoires. Just one sequenced donor of eight was HCMV-seronegative, while seven were seropositive.

This TCR was sampled from a woman in her late teens or twenties in good health. The genes are TRBV2 and TRBJ2-1; D possibly corresponds to TRBD1 (7 bases). The sample consisted of PBMCs. The CDR3 protein is CASSDWRGHEQFF. CDR3 sequence (DNA): TGTGCCAGCAGTGACTGGAGGGGGCATGAGCAGTTCTTC.